This T cell receptor beta chain derives from a study of blood T cell repertoires in COVID-19. The wider study: Spain, Italy and the United States supplied samples that represented acute and convalescent COVID-19. Nucleic acid was either cDNA or gDNA, and it came from T cells, B-cell-depleted T cells, or PBMCs.

In the original analysis: Researchers report that nucleated cell counts were estimated from reference gene primer amplification. Generated by immunoSEQ multiplex PCR, the TCRdb table keeps only in-frame clones and is missing some. For V, J and clone size, that table is used; D and trimming come from the DNA. The table has fewer than 400,000 clones, about four fifths seen once. This TCR was sampled from a man younger than 45 with active or convalescent COVID-19. Input material: peripheral blood.

The CDR3 sequence is CAWSVGTGVEAFF. The CDR3 DNA follows: TGTGCCTGGAGTGTAGGGACAGGAGTTGAAGCTTTCTTT. The chain has TRBV30 and TRBJ1-1; TRBD1 agrees at 8 bases. There are 13 residues in the CDR3. From germline, CDR1 is GTSNPN and CDR2 SVGIG (reference sequence). J gave up 7 bases and V 0 bases, and 4 bases lay outside the gene matches.